Each of the 7 T cell receptor beta chains below was sequenced from the same sample in a study of beta chain features in type 1 diabetes. Study results and limitations: Shortening of TCRB CDR3s, moderate but significant, appeared in all four CD4+ subsets of Type 1 diabetes patients.

The antigens for these receptors are not known. Expressed TCRB transcripts were sequenced after all isolated RNA was converted to cDNA. Profiling relied on immunoSEQ multiplex PCR, and the TCRdb table lists in-frame clones only, not all of them. The data contain 50,000 or so clones, under 50% of them singletons. Sequenced input: Tregs from blood. The receptor source for this set is a man aged 30 to 39 with type 1 diabetes.

This chain joins TRBV18 and TRBJ1-3; D is unclear. The CDR3 runs to 17 residues. Germline loops: CDR1 KGHSH, CDR2 LQKENI. Trimming took 0 bases from V and 0 from J, leaving 12 bases between them. CDR3: CASSPPGLLSSGNTIYF. CDR3 DNA: TGTGCCAGCTCACCACCAGGACTCCTGAGCTCTGGAAACACCATATATTTT.

This chain uses TRBV18 with TRBJ2-2; 10 bases align to TRBD2. Germline lookup yields CDR1 KGHSH and CDR2 LQKENI. The ends lost 5 bases at V and 3 bases at J; junction bases unmatched: 3. The CDR3 has 15 amino acids. The chain's CDR3 is CASSASGRHTGELFF. The CDR3 region has the DNA TGTGCCAGCTCAGCTAGCGGGAGACACACCGGGGAGCTGTTTTTT.

This clone occurred a few times. The genes are TRBV27 and TRBJ2-1; D possibly corresponds to TRBD2 (6 bases). This CDR3 spans 14 amino acids. CDR1 and CDR2 from the germline V gene are MNHEY and SMNVEV (reference sequence). V lost 3 bases and J lost 6, with 12 bases in between. This CDR3 is CASSLLSSGNEQFF. DNA of the CDR3: TGTGCCAGCAGTTTGTTAAGTAGCGGCAATGAGCAGTTCTTC.

The chain uses TRBV15 and TRBJ2-3, with D hard to call. From germline, CDR1 is LNHNV and CDR2 YYDKDF (reference sequence). V was clipped by 7 bases and J by 2 bases, with 16 bases between them. This CDR3 region has 15 residues. The chain's CDR3 is CATNRAALLTDTQYF. The CDR3 DNA sequence: TGTGCCACCAATCGCGCGGCCCTACTCACAGATACGCAGTATTTT.

The CDR3 nucleotides read TGTGCCAGTAGTATAGTCCTAGGGACAGCCTCGTTCTTC. This translates into CASSIVLGTASFF. The rearrangement links TRBV19 to TRBJ2-1; 7 bases align to TRBD1. The ends lost 1 base at V and 15 bases at J; junction bases unmatched: 9. The CDR3 runs 13 residues. Germline V gene sequence: CDR1 LNHDA, CDR2 SQIVND (reference sequence).

The V and J genes are TRBV7-9 and TRBJ2-5; 12 nucleotides agree with TRBD2. This CDR3 has 18 amino acids. Germline V gene lookup returns CDR1 SEHNR and CDR2 FQNEAQ (reference sequence). J lost 4 bases, V lost 1 base, and 10 bases had no gene match. The chain's CDR3 is CASSLGTSGKNLGETQYF. The CDR3 coding sequence is TGTGCCAGCAGCTTAGGGACTAGCGGGAAGAACCTGGGAGAGACCCAGTACTTC.

V and J are TRBV9 and TRBJ2-3; TRBD2 matches at 13 bases. The CDR3 is 17 residues long. CDR1 SGDLS and CDR2 YYNGEE come from the germline V gene. With V trimmed by 4 bases and J by 4 bases, 9 bases remained unmatched. CDR3 coding DNA: TGTGCCAGCAGCTTTATGAGACTAGCGGGAGGAGCAGATACGCAGTATTTT. It is translated as CASSFMRLAGGADTQYF.